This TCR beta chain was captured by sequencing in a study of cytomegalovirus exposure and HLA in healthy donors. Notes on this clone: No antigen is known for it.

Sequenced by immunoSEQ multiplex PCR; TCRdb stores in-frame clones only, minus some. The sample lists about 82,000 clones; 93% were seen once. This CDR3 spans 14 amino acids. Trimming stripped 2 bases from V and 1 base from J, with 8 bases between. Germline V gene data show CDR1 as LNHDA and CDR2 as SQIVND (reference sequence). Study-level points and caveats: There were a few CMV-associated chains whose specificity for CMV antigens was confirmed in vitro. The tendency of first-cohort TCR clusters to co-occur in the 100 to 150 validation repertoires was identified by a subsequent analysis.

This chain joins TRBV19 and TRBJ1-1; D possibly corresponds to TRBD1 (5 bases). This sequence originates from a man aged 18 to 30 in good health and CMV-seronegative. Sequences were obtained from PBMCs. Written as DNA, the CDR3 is TGTGCCAGTAGTATAAGCGGGGGGAACACTGAAGCTTTCTTT. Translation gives CASSISGGNTEAFF.